A selection of T cell receptor beta chains follows, all from one sample in a study of shared clonotypes between healthy human individuals. The method was immunoSEQ multiplex PCR; TCRdb's version includes in-frame clones alone and lacks a portion of them. This sample yields 550,000 to 650,000 clones, of which approximately 96% are seen a single time; 0.11% belongs to the top ten. The material sequenced was naive CD8+ T cells sorted from blood. Receptors originate from a woman aged 30 to 39 in good health. The CDR3 runs from the conserved cysteine through the conserved F or W. The order of the fields is clone size, J gene, D gene, V gene, CDR3 DNA, CDR3 protein. The D gene is left open where the match is weak. The size of a clone is reported for some rows only, either as once, few or many, or as a class for expanded clones.

abundance: NA; j_gene: TRBJ1-1; d_gene: NA; v_gene: TRBV30; CDR3nt: TGTGCCTGGAGTGTACTACCAGAAAAGAACACTGAAGCTTTCTTT; CDR3aa: CAWSVLPEKNTEAFF
abundance: NA; j_gene: TRBJ2-7; d_gene: NA; v_gene: TRBV6-5; CDR3nt: TGTGCCAGCAGTCAAGAGCCGGGACTCTCTCAGGAGCAGTACTTC; CDR3aa: CASSQEPGLSQEQYF
abundance: NA; j_gene: TRBJ2-7; d_gene: NA; v_gene: TRBV27; CDR3nt: TGTGCCAGCAGTTCCAGCGGGTCCGCCTACGAGCAGTACTTC; CDR3aa: CASSSSGSAYEQYF
abundance: once; j_gene: TRBJ2-7; d_gene: TRBD2; v_gene: TRBV28; CDR3nt: TGTGCCAGCAGTTTTAGACTAGCGGGAGTAGACGAGCAGTACTTC; CDR3aa: CASSFRLAGVDEQYF
abundance: NA; j_gene: TRBJ1-1; d_gene: NA; v_gene: TRBV10-3; CDR3nt: TGTGCCATCAGTGAGTCAATCTCCCCGGACACTGAAGCTTTCTTT; CDR3aa: CAISESISPDTEAFF
abundance: NA; j_gene: TRBJ2-1; d_gene: NA; v_gene: TRBV27; CDR3nt: TGTGCCAGCAGTTTATCCCTAGCGTCTCAAGAGCAGTTCTTC; CDR3aa: CASSLSLASQEQFF
abundance: NA; j_gene: TRBJ1-1; d_gene: TRBD1; v_gene: TRBV5-6; CDR3nt: TGTGCCAGCAGCACTGGGGACAGGAACACTGAAGCTTTCTTT; CDR3aa: CASSTGDRNTEAFF
abundance: once; j_gene: TRBJ2-7; d_gene: NA; v_gene: TRBV28; CDR3nt: TGTGCCAGCAGCTGGGACTTTAGCTCCTACGAGCAGTACTTC; CDR3aa: CASSWDFSSYEQYF
abundance: NA; j_gene: TRBJ2-1; d_gene: TRBD2; v_gene: TRBV5-1; CDR3nt: TGCGCCAGCAGCTTTAACTTAGCGGGAGGCAATGAGCAGTTCTTC; CDR3aa: CASSFNLAGGNEQFF
abundance: NA; j_gene: TRBJ2-5; d_gene: NA; v_gene: TRBV11-2; CDR3nt: TGTGCCAGCAGCGAGGCCTCTCAAGAGACCCAGTACTTC; CDR3aa: CASSEASQETQYF
abundance: NA; j_gene: TRBJ2-1; d_gene: TRBD2; v_gene: TRBV9; CDR3nt: TGTGCCAGCAGCGTAGTGGGGGGGACTACTCGAGGGAATGAGCAGTTCTTC; CDR3aa: CASSVVGGTTRGNEQFF
abundance: NA; j_gene: TRBJ1-1; d_gene: NA; v_gene: TRBV2; CDR3nt: TGTGCCAGTCTGACATCTCACACTGAAGCTTTCTTT; CDR3aa: CASLTSHTEAFF
abundance: few; j_gene: TRBJ1-1; d_gene: NA; v_gene: TRBV7-9; CDR3nt: TGTGCCAGCACAATCGGCACTGAAGCTTTCTTT; CDR3aa: CASTIGTEAFF
abundance: NA; j_gene: TRBJ2-1; d_gene: NA; v_gene: TRBV7-9; CDR3nt: TGTGCCAGCAGCCGTCCGGATGAGCAGTTCTTC; CDR3aa: CASSRPDEQFF
abundance: NA; j_gene: TRBJ1-2; d_gene: NA; v_gene: TRBV27; CDR3nt: TGTGCCAGCAGTAAAAGGACAGCGACAACTAACTATGGCTACACCTTC; CDR3aa: CASSKRTATTNYGYTF
abundance: NA; j_gene: TRBJ2-7; d_gene: NA; v_gene: TRBV27; CDR3nt: TGTGCCAGCAGTCCGGACATCTCTTACGAGCAGTACTTC; CDR3aa: CASSPDISYEQYF
abundance: NA; j_gene: TRBJ2-1; d_gene: NA; v_gene: TRBV4-1; CDR3nt: TGCGCCAGCAGCCAAGGGGCCTGGGTCAATGAGCAGTTCTTC; CDR3aa: CASSQGAWVNEQFF
abundance: NA; j_gene: TRBJ1-5; d_gene: NA; v_gene: TRBV10-1; CDR3nt: TGCGCCAGCTCGAGAGGTGATCAGCCCCAGCATTTT; CDR3aa: CASSRGDQPQHF
abundance: NA; j_gene: TRBJ1-2; d_gene: TRBD1; v_gene: TRBV6-6; CDR3nt: TGTGCCAGCAGGGATGACAGGGTCGATGGCTACACCTTC; CDR3aa: CASRDDRVDGYTF
abundance: NA; j_gene: TRBJ1-5; d_gene: NA; v_gene: TRBV28; CDR3nt: TGTGCCAGCAGTTTATTCAGGAATCAGCCCCAGCATTTT; CDR3aa: CASSLFRNQPQHF
abundance: NA; j_gene: TRBJ2-1; d_gene: TRBD2; v_gene: TRBV29-1; CDR3nt: TGCAGCGTTGAGGGGACTAGCGAGATTTACAATGAGCAGTTCTTC; CDR3aa: CSVEGTSEIYNEQFF
abundance: NA; j_gene: TRBJ2-2; d_gene: NA; v_gene: TRBV7-9; CDR3nt: TGTGCCAGCAGCCCGGACAGCGCGAACACCGGGGAGCTGTTTTTT; CDR3aa: CASSPDSANTGELFF
abundance: NA; j_gene: TRBJ2-7; d_gene: NA; v_gene: TRBV2; CDR3nt: TGTGCCAGCTTAGACCGAGATTCCTACGAGCAGTACTTC; CDR3aa: CASLDRDSYEQYF
abundance: NA; j_gene: TRBJ1-5; d_gene: NA; v_gene: TRBV19; CDR3nt: TGTGCCAGTAGTAGAGATAGAGAGGGAGCTCAGCCCCAGCATTTT; CDR3aa: CASSRDREGAQPQHF
abundance: NA; j_gene: TRBJ1-5; d_gene: NA; v_gene: TRBV27; CDR3nt: TGTGCCAGCAGTTTAAGTTGGGGCGAGCCCCAGCATTTT; CDR3aa: CASSLSWGEPQHF